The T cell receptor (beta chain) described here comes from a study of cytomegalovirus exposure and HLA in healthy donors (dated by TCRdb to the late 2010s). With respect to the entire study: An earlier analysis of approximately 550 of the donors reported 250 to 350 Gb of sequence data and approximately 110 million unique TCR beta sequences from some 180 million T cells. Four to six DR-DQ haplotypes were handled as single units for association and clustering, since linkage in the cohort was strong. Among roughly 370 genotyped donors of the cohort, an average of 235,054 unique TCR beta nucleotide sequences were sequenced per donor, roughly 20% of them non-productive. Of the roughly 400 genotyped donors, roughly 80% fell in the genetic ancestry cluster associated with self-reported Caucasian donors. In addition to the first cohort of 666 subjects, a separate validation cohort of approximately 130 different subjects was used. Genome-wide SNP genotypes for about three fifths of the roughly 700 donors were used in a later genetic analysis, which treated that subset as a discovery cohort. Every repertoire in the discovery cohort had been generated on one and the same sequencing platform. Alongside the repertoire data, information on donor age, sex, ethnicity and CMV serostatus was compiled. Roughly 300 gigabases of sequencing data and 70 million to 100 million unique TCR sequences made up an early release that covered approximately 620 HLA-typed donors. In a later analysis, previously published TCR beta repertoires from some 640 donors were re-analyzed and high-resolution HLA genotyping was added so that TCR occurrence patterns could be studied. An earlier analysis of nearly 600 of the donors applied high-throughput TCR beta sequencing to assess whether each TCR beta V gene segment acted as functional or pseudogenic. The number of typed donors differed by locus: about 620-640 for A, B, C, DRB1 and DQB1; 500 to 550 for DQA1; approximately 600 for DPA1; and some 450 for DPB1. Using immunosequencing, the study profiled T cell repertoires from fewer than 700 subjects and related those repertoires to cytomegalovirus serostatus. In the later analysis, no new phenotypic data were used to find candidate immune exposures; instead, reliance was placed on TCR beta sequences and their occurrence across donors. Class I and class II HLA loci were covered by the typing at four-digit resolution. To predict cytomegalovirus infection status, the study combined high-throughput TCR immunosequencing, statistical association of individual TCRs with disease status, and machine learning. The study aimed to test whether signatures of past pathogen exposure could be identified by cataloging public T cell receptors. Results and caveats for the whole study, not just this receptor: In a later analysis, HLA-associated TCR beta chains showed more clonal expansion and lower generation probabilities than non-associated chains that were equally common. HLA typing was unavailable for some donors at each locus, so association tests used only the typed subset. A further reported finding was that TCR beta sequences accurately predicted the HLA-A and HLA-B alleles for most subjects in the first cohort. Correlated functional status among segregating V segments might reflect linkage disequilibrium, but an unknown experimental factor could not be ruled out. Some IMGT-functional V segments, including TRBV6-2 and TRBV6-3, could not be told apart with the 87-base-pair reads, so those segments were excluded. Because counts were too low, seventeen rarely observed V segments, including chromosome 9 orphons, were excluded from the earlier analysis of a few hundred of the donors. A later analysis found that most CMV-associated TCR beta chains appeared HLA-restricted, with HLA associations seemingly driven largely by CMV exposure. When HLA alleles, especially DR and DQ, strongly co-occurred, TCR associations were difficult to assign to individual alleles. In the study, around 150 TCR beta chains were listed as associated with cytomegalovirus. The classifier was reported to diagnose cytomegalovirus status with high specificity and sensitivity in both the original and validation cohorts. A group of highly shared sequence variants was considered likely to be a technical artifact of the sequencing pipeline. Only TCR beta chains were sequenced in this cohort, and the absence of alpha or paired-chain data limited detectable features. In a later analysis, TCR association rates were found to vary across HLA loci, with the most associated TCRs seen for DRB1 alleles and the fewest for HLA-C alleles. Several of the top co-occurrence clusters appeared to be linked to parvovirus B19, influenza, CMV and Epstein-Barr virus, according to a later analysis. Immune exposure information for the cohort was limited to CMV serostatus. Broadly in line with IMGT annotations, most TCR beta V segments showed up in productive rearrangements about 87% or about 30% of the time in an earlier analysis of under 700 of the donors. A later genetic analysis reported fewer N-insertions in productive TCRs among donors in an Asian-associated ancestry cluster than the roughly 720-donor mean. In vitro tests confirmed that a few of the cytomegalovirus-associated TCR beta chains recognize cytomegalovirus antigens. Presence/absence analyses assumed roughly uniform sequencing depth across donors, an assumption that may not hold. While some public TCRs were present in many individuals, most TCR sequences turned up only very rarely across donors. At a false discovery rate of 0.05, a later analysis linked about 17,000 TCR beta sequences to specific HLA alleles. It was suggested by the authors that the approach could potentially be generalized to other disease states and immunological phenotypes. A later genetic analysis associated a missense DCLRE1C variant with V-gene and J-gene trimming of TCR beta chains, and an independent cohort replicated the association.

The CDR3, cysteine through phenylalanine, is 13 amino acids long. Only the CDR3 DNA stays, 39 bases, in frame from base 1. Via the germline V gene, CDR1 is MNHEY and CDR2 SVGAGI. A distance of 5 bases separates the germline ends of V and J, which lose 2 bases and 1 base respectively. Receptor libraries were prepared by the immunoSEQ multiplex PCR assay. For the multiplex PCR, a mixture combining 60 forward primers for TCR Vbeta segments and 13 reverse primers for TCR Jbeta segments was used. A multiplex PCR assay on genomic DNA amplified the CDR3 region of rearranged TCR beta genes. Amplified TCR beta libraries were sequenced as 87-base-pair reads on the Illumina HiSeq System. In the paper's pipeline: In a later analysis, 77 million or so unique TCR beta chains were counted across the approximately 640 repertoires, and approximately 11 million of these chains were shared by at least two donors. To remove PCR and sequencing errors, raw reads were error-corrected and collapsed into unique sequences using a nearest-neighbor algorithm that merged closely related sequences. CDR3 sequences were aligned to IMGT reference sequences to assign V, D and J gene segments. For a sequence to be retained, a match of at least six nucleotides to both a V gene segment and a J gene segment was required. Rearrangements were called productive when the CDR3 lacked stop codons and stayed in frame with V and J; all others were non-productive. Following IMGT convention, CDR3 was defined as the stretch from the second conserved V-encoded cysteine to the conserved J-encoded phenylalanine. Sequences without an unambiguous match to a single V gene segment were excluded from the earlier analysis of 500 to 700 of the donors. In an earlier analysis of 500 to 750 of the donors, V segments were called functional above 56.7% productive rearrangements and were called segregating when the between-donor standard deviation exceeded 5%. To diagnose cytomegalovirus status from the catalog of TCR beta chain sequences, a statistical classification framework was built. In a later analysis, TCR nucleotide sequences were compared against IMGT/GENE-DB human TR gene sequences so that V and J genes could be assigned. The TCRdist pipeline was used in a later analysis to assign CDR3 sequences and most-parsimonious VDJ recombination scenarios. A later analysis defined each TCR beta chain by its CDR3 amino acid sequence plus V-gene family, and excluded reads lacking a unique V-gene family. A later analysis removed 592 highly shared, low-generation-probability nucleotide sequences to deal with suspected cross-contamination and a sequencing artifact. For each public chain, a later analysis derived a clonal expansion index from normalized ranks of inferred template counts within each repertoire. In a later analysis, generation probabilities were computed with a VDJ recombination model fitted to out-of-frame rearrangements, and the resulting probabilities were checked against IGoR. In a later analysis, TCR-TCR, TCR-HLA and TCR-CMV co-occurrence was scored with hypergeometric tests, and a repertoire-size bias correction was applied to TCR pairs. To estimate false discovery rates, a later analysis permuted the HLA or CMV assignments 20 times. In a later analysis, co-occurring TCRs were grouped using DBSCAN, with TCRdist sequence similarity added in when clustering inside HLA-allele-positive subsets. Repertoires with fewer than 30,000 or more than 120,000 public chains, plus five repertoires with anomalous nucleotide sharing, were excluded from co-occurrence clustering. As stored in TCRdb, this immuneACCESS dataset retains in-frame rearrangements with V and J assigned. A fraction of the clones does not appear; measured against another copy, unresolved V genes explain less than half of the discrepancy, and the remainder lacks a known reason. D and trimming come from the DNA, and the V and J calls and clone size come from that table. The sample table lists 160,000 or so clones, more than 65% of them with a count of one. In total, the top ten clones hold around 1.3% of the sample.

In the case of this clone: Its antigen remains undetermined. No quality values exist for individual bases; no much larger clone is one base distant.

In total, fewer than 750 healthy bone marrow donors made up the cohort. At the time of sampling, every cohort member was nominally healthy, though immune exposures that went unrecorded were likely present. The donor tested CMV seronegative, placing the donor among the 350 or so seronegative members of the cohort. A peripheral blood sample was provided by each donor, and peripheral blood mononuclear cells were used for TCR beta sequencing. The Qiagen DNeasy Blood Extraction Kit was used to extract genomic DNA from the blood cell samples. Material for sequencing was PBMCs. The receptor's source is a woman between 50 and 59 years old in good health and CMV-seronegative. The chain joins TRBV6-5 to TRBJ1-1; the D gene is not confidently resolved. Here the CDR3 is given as CASSYRGNTEAFF. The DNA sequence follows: TGTGCCAGCAGTTACAGAGGGAACACTGAAGCTTTCTTT.